This TCR beta chain is drawn from a study of post-analysis software for immune sequencing data. CDR1 is SEHNR, CDR2 FQNEAQ, per germline (reference sequence). V lost 5 bases to trimming and J lost 3 bases, with 22 bases between them. The CDR3 extends over 17 amino acids. On this clonotype itself: Antigen specificity is unknown.

General observations from the study: With TRBV5-6, TRBV5-1 and TRBV20-1 included, about 5 TRBV segments were more frequent in patients than in controls. F-measure co-clustering was strong for batch-matched samples.

Tagging with unique molecular identifiers was a feature of the TCR beta cDNA libraries. Each sample of roughly 0.85 to 11 million input T cells yielded 500,000 or so cDNA molecules, so each molecule approximated one T cell. TCRdb reprocessed the PCR reads with MiXCR, giving one entry per CDR3 protein. This table holds 350,000 to 450,000 distinct CDR3 sequences, roughly 36% found once. Sequenced input: blood. The gene calls are TRBV7-9 and TRBJ1-2, with D possibly matching TRBD1 (6 bases). This receptor was taken from a girl aged 10 to 17 with multiple sclerosis. Written as DNA, the CDR3 is TGTGCCAGCAGCGATGATGACAGGACCCTAGCGGACTATGGCTACACCTTC. Its translation is CASSDDDRTLADYGYTF.